The next 27 T cell receptor beta chains were all read from a single sample in a study of neurological immune-mediated disorders. MiXCR, run by TCRdb on the 5' RACE reads, gives a single entry per CDR3 protein. The sample has about 48,000 distinct CDR3 sequences, over 5.5% seen once; the top ten hold roughly 1.5%. The specimen was CD4+ T cells from blood. The receptors originated from a young woman with multiple sclerosis.

This clonotype has a count of ten or more. The chain couples TRBV6-2 or TRBV6-3 to TRBJ2-3; D is unclear. This CDR3 has 11 amino acids. Germline CDR1 MNHEY, CDR2 SVGEGT. Trimming left V 6 bases short and J 6 bases short, with 7 bases between. The CDR3 DNA follows: TGTGCCAGCAGCCGGAGTGATACGCAGTATTTT. Encoded protein: CASSRSDTQYF.

This clonotype showed up many times. V usage is TRBV3-1 and J usage is TRBJ2-2; D might be TRBD1 or TRBD2, each matching 7 bases. CDR3 length equals 15 residues. Per the germline V gene, CDR1 is LGHDT and CDR2 is YNNKEL (reference sequence). The germline V and J ends were trimmed by 10 bases and 0 bases, with 15 bases remaining between them. CDR3 sequence reads: CATQGGGANTGELFF. In DNA, the CDR3 is TGTGCCACCCAGGGAGGGGGCGCGAACACCGGGGAGCTGTTTTTT.

The rearrangement joins TRBV29-1 to TRBJ1-2, with 8 bases fitting TRBD1. From germline, CDR1 is SQVTM and CDR2 ANQGSEA. The CDR3 runs 12 residues. The V gene end was trimmed by 5 bases and the J gene end by 8 bases; junction bases not matched to a gene: 7. The CDR3 DNA is TGCAGCGTTAGGACAGGGACGGACGGCTACACCTTC. Translating it yields CSVRTGTDGYTF.

In this sample, this clonotype turned up many times. The chain combines TRBV6-2 or TRBV6-3 with TRBJ2-1; weak D call: TRBD2 (6 bases). This CDR3 has 16 residues. The V gene's germline CDR1 is MNHEY and CDR2 SVGEGT. Trimming took 4 bases from V and 4 from J, leaving 17 bases between them. The CDR3 DNA reads TGTGCCAGCAGTTCCCTCAAGCGGGCCATTTACAATGAGCAGTTCTTC. Its protein product is CASSSLKRAIYNEQFF.

This clonotype showed up many times. The chain is built from TRBV20-1 and TRBJ1-5; 7 nucleotides agree with TRBD1. The V gene's germline CDR1 is DFQATT and CDR2 SNEGSKA (reference sequence). The CDR3 spans 15 residues. Losses at the gene ends were 6 bases for V and 1 base for J; bases not matched to a gene: 9. CDR3 bases: TGCAGTGCCGAGCATGGGACAGCAAGCAATCAGCCCCAGCATTTT. Its translation is CSAEHGTASNQPQHF.

This sequence joins TRBV5-6 and TRBJ1-1; D unclear. The CDR3 is 14 residues long. From germline, CDR1 is SGHDT and CDR2 YYEEEE. V dropped 1 base and J dropped 0 bases, with 7 bases sitting between them. In nucleotides, the CDR3 is TGTGCCAGCAGCTTGAGGCCCGTGAACACTGAAGCTTTCTTT. Translating it yields CASSLRPVNTEAFF.

This clonotype was recorded at least ten times. The chain joins TRBV20-1 to TRBJ2-1, with D uncertain. Per the germline V gene, CDR1 is DFQATT and CDR2 is SNEGSKA (reference sequence). The CDR3 covers 11 residues. The V and J ends lost 0 bases and 10 bases respectively, with 7 bases between them. For the CDR3, the DNA is TGCAGTGCTAGAGACCACGAAGAGCAGTTCTTC. It is translated as CSARDHEEQFF.

This clonotype was seen at least ten times. The rearrangement links TRBV2 to TRBJ1-1; TRBD1 is a possible D gene (6 bases). The germline V and J ends were trimmed by 6 bases and 5 bases, with 16 bases remaining between them. The CDR3 loop spans 14 amino acids. In germline, CDR1 is SNHLY, CDR2 FYNNEI. CDR3 loop: CASRGAKGGTEAFF. CDR3 DNA sequence: TGTGCCAGCAGGGGGGCCAAGGGGGGGACTGAAGCTTTCTTT. The whole variable domain, remainder taken from reference TRBV2 and TRBJ1-1, is EPEVTQTPSHQVTQMGQEVILRCVPISNHLYFYWYRQILGQKVEFLVSFYNNEISEKSEIFDDQFSVERPDGSNFTLKIRSTKLEDSAMYFCASRGAKGGTEAFFGQGTRLTVV.

This clonotype was detected many times. The chain combines TRBV18 with TRBJ1-2; tentative D call: TRBD1 (6 bases). The germline V gene has CDR1 KGHSH and CDR2 LQKENI. The germline V and J ends were trimmed by 5 bases and 4 bases, with 11 bases remaining between them. This CDR3 contains 13 residues. CDR3 nucleotides: TGTGCCAGCTCATTGACGGACAGCTATGGCTACACCTTC. It specifies CASSLTDSYGYTF.

This clonotype showed up many times. V gene TRBV10-2 combines with J gene TRBJ2-2, with unresolved D. CDR1 and CDR2 from the germline V gene are WSHSY and SAAADI. The CDR3 extends over 16 amino acids. The V end was cut by 0 bases, the J end by 6 bases, with 14 bases between. The CDR3 loop is CASSESVDKVAGELFF. CDR3 DNA sequence: TGCGCCAGCAGTGAGTCGGTCGACAAAGTTGCCGGGGAGCTGTTTTTT.

This clonotype was seen many times. The chain combines TRBV7-8 with TRBJ1-4; D gene unclear. Germline CDR1 is SGHVS and CDR2 is FQNEAQ. The CDR3 is made up of 12 amino acids. V was clipped by 2 bases and J by 7 bases, with 5 bases between them. CDR3 amino acids: CASSLHAEKLFF. CDR3 bases: TGTGCCAGCAGCTTACACGCTGAAAAACTGTTTTTT.

This clonotype was found many times. The CDR3 sequence: CASSELGQTTGGYTF. As DNA, the CDR3 is TGTGCCAGCAGTGAATTAGGGCAGACCACGGGCGGCTACACCTTC. V gene TRBV2 combines with J gene TRBJ1-2; D ambiguous. Trimming stripped 2 bases from V and 8 bases from J, with 18 bases between. The CDR3 totals 15 residues. Per germline, CDR1 SNHLY and CDR2 FYNNEI.

This clonotype was seen more than once but under ten times. This rearrangement joins TRBV5-5 to TRBJ2-1, with D possibly TRBD2 on 5 matching bases. Trimming cost V 0 bases and J 0 bases, with 10 bases left between them. The CDR3 has 16 residues. The V gene's germline CDR1 is SGHKS and CDR2 YYEKEE (reference sequence). Here the CDR3 reads CASSLGSGGSYNEQFF. The CDR3 nucleotides are TGTGCCAGCAGCTTGGGGTCCGGAGGCTCCTACAATGAGCAGTTCTTC.

This clonotype was observed at least ten times. The rearrangement links TRBV6-5 to TRBJ1-1, with 8 bases aligning to TRBD1. V lost 6 bases to trimming and J lost 3 bases; unmatched junction nucleotides: 6. The CDR3 totals 14 residues. Germline CDR1 reads MNHEY; CDR2 reads SVGAGI. For the CDR3, the DNA is TGTGCCAGCAGCCGGACAGGGAGTCACACTGAAGCTTTCTTT. This encodes CASSRTGSHTEAFF.

This clonotype was recorded many times. The rearrangement uses TRBV2 and TRBJ1-2; 8 bases agree with TRBD1. Germline V gene sequence: CDR1 SNHLY, CDR2 FYNNEI. J gave up 8 bases and V 0 bases, and 8 bases lay outside the gene matches. The length of the CDR3 is 15 residues. In DNA, the CDR3 is TGTGCCAGCAGTGAAGCGAACACAGGGGGTGCGGGCTACACCTTC. It yields the protein CASSEANTGGAGYTF. The variable domain in full, with the rest retrieved from reference TRBV2 and TRBJ1-2, is EPEVTQTPSHQVTQMGQEVILRCVPISNHLYFYWYRQILGQKVEFLVSFYNNEISEKSEIFDDQFSVERPDGSNFTLKIRSTKLEDSAMYFCASSEANTGGAGYTFGSGTRLTVV.

This clonotype was seen repeatedly, ten times or more. The genes are TRBV10-2 and TRBJ2-1; TRBD2 matches 10 bases. Trimming cost V 2 bases and J 10 bases; bases outside gene matches: 20. The germline CDR1 and CDR2 sequences are WSHSY and SAAADI. This CDR3 is built from 19 residues. The CDR3 loop reads CASSENRLLTSGYGNEQFF. CDR3 DNA: TGCGCCAGCAGTGAGAACAGGTTGCTGACTAGCGGGTACGGCAACGAGCAGTTCTTC.

This clonotype was detected many times. This sequence joins TRBV7-2 and TRBJ2-3; 9 bases fit TRBD2. The V and J ends lost 1 base and 7 bases, in that order; junction bases with no gene match: 6. Per germline, CDR1 SGHTA and CDR2 FQGNSA. The CDR3 has 15 amino acids. CDR3 DNA: TGTGCCAGCAGCTTAGTAGCGGGAGAGGATTATACGCAGTATTTT. It yields the protein CASSLVAGEDYTQYF.

This clonotype was recorded at least ten times. This sequence joins TRBV7-2 and TRBJ1-1, with a weak D call TRBD1 (6 bases). This CDR3 is built from 14 residues. V was clipped by 2 bases and J by 1 base, with 8 bases between them. From germline, CDR1 is SGHTA and CDR2 FQGNSA. In DNA, the CDR3 is TGTGCCAGCAGCTTAACGGGACAGAACACTGAAGCTTTCTTT. Its translation is CASSLTGQNTEAFF.

This clonotype was seen a handful of times. The rearrangement uses TRBV29-1 and TRBJ1-1; maybe TRBD1 (6 bases). The CDR3 contains 12 residues. Trimming removed 4 bases from V and 4 bases from J, with 10 bases in between. Germline CDR1 SQVTM, CDR2 ANQGSEA. The CDR3 reads CSVVGASTEAFF. In DNA form, the CDR3 reads TGCAGCGTTGTGGGGGCGAGCACTGAAGCTTTCTTT.

This clonotype was seen repeatedly, ten times or more. V gene TRBV3-1 combines with J gene TRBJ2-7; weak D call: TRBD2 (5 bases). The length of the CDR3 is 14 residues. The V gene lost 4 bases and the J gene lost 6 bases, with 16 bases spanning the gap. CDR1 and CDR2 (germline): LGHDT, YNNKEL (reference sequence). CDR3 sequence (DNA): TGTGCCAGCAGCCTAGGACTCACCCGGGGCGAGCAGTACTTC. Its translation: CASSLGLTRGEQYF.

This clonotype is medium-sized (0.01 to 0.1%). The J gene is TRBJ1-1, the V gene TRBV12-3 or TRBV12-4; D uncertain. Between the trimmed V and J ends, which lost 0 bases and 5 bases, there was a span of 10 bases. This CDR3 has 14 amino acids. CDR3 loop: CASSLAETSTEAFF. The CDR3, as DNA: TGTGCCAGCAGTTTAGCCGAGACTTCAACTGAAGCTTTCTTT.

This clonotype was recorded at least ten times. The V and J genes are TRBV20-1 and TRBJ2-1; 10 bases are shared with TRBD1. The CDR3 consists of 14 residues. Germline CDR1 and CDR2: DFQATT and SNEGSKA (reference sequence). With 1 base clipped from V and 8 bases from J, the junction kept 5 bases outside the gene matches. CDR3 sequence: CSARGDRGQDEQFF. CDR3 DNA sequence: TGCAGTGCTAGAGGAGACAGGGGGCAAGATGAGCAGTTCTTC.

In nucleotides, the CDR3 is TGTGCCTGGAGTGTGACAGGAGGAACAGATACGCAGTATTTT. This gives the protein CAWSVTGGTDTQYF. The rearrangement links TRBV30 to TRBJ2-3, with D perhaps matching TRBD1 (6 bases). V lost 0 bases, J lost 3 bases, and 10 bases lay in between. Germline lookup yields CDR1 GTSNPN and CDR2 SVGIG (reference sequence). The CDR3 sequence is 14 residues long. The full variable domain, completed using reference TRBV30 and TRBJ2-3, is SQTIHQWPATLVQPVGSPLSLECTVEGTSNPNLYWYRQAAGRGLQLLFYSVGIGQISSEVPQNLSASRPQDRQFILSSKKLLLSDSGFYLCAWSVTGGTDTQYFGPGTRLTVL.

This clonotype showed up many times. V and J are TRBV20-1 and TRBJ2-1, with TRBD2 matching 7 bases. Unmatched junction bases numbered 8, after V lost 2 bases and J lost 4 bases. This CDR3 has 15 amino acids. Per germline, CDR1 DFQATT and CDR2 SNEGSKA (reference sequence). CDR3 residues: CSARFPASGYNEQFF. The CDR3 DNA reads TGCAGTGCTAGATTCCCGGCTAGCGGTTACAATGAGCAGTTCTTC.

This clonotype was picked up many times. This sequence joins TRBV7-2 and TRBJ2-1, with 11 bases matching TRBD2. The CDR3 covers 20 residues. The V and J ends lost 3 bases and 0 bases, in that order; junction bases with no gene match: 13. Germline-derived CDR1 and CDR2 are SGHTA and FQGNSA. The CDR3 loop is CASSFRPPLAGASSYNEQFF. As DNA, the CDR3 is TGTGCCAGCAGCTTTCGTCCTCCACTAGCGGGGGCAAGCTCCTACAATGAGCAGTTCTTC.

This clonotype occurred many times. This sequence joins TRBV25-1 and TRBJ2-3; 10 nucleotides match TRBD2. V lost 5 bases and J lost 2; bases outside the gene matches: 7. CDR1 and CDR2 (germline): MGHDK, SYGVNS. This CDR3 contains 16 residues. The CDR3 sequence is CASSNPSGGFTDTQYF. CDR3 coding DNA: TGTGCCAGCAGTAACCCTAGCGGGGGTTTCACAGATACGCAGTATTTT.

This sequence joins TRBV18 and TRBJ1-2; weak D call: TRBD1 (6 bases). The V gene lost 3 bases and the J gene lost 4 bases, with 15 bases spanning the gap. Per germline, CDR1 KGHSH and CDR2 LQKENI. This CDR3 has 15 amino acids. The CDR3 region has the DNA TGTGCCAGCTCACCTGGACAGACCGAGGGCTATGGCTACACCTTC. Its translation is CASSPGQTEGYGYTF.